Listed below are T cell receptor beta chains from one sample, sequenced in a study of vaccination effects on CD4 cells after COVID-19. These receptors have no identified antigens. TCRdb's table, derived via immunoSEQ multiplex PCR, lists solely in-frame clones and lacks some. Among tens of thousands of clones, roughly 72% were seen once, and the ten largest hold 4%. The sequences come from CD4+ T cells from PBMCs cultured with HCoV-OC43 spike peptides, collected before COVID-19 vaccination. All receptors come from a human donor who received a COVID-19 vaccine. Each CDR3 is given with its conserved first and last residue. The D gene is left open where the match is weak. Where a row states a size, it is once, few, many or the class of an expanded clone; other rows omit it.

cdr3_length: 13
clone_size: NA
v_call: TRBV7-2
j_call: TRBJ2-1
d_call: NA
cdr3_nt: TGTGCCAGCACCCTTAGCCCTGACCATGAGCAGTTCTTC
cdr3_aa: CASTLSPDHEQFF

cdr3_length: 14
clone_size: NA
v_call: TRBV5-5
j_call: TRBJ2-3
d_call: NA
cdr3_nt: TGTGCCAGCAGCTTGGGACAGCCCACAGATACGCAGTATTTT
cdr3_aa: CASSLGQPTDTQYF

cdr3_length: 15
clone_size: few
v_call: TRBV2
j_call: TRBJ2-1
d_call: TRBD1
cdr3_nt: TGTGCCAGCAGTGACAGGGGGCTCCCTGGCGATGAGCAGTTCTTC
cdr3_aa: CASSDRGLPGDEQFF

cdr3_length: 16
clone_size: NA
v_call: TRBV27
j_call: TRBJ1-1
d_call: TRBD1
cdr3_nt: TGTGCCAGCAGGCAGACCGGGACAGGGGTGAATTCTGAAGCTTTCTTT
cdr3_aa: CASRQTGTGVNSEAFF

cdr3_length: 16
clone_size: NA
v_call: TRBV5-1
j_call: TRBJ2-5
d_call: TRBD2
cdr3_nt: TGCGCCAGCAGAACCGGACTAGCGGGTTCACAAGAGACCCAGTACTTC
cdr3_aa: CASRTGLAGSQETQYF

cdr3_length: 17
clone_size: NA
v_call: TRBV7-2
j_call: TRBJ2-2
d_call: TRBD2
cdr3_nt: TGTGCCAGCAGCCAACCCCGGACTAGCGGGCACACCGGGGAGCTGTTTTTT
cdr3_aa: CASSQPRTSGHTGELFF

cdr3_length: 14
clone_size: NA
v_call: TRBV27
j_call: TRBJ1-2
d_call: NA
cdr3_nt: TGTGCCAGCAGTTCCAATAGGCTCGGACATGGCTACACCTTC
cdr3_aa: CASSSNRLGHGYTF

cdr3_length: 15
clone_size: NA
v_call: TRBV9
j_call: TRBJ1-2
d_call: NA
cdr3_nt: TGTGCCAGCAGCGTAGATCCGGACTCCCGCTATGGCTACACCTTC
cdr3_aa: CASSVDPDSRYGYTF

cdr3_length: 14
clone_size: NA
v_call: TRBV7-3
j_call: TRBJ2-1
d_call: TRBD2
cdr3_nt: TGTGCCAGCAGCTCAACGGGACTAGCGGGGGGACTGTTCTTC
cdr3_aa: CASSSTGLAGGLFF

cdr3_length: 14
clone_size: NA
v_call: TRBV9
j_call: TRBJ2-5
d_call: NA
cdr3_nt: TGTGCCAGCAGCGTATCGGTCCTAACCGGGACCCAGTACTTC
cdr3_aa: CASSVSVLTGTQYF

cdr3_length: 17
clone_size: NA
v_call: TRBV5-4
j_call: TRBJ1-2
d_call: NA
cdr3_nt: TGTGCCAGCAGCTTAGGATTATTGGACAGTGACTTCTATGGCTACACCTTC
cdr3_aa: CASSLGLLDSDFYGYTF

cdr3_length: 16
clone_size: NA
v_call: TRBV10-1
j_call: TRBJ1-4
d_call: NA
cdr3_nt: TGCGCCAGCAGTGAGTCAGGGGCCGGGATTAATGAAAAACTGTTTTTT
cdr3_aa: CASSESGAGINEKLFF

cdr3_length: 13
clone_size: NA
v_call: TRBV30
j_call: TRBJ2-1
d_call: TRBD2
cdr3_nt: TGTGCCGAGAGCGGGGGGGCCTACAATGAGCAGTTCTTC
cdr3_aa: CAESGGAYNEQFF

cdr3_length: 16
clone_size: few
v_call: TRBV13
j_call: TRBJ1-2
d_call: NA
cdr3_nt: TGTGCCAGCAGCCTGGGAGGGAAAACTTGGAACTATGGCTACACCTTC
cdr3_aa: CASSLGGKTWNYGYTF

cdr3_length: 13
clone_size: NA
v_call: TRBV9
j_call: TRBJ2-5
d_call: NA
cdr3_nt: TGTGCCAGCGGGGAAACCGCCCAAGAGACCCAGTACTTC
cdr3_aa: CASGETAQETQYF